This TCR beta chain appears in the sequencing data of a study of control samples from healthy donors and cancer patients. CDR3 length: 13 amino acids. The germline V gene has CDR1 WSHSY and CDR2 SAAADI. Trimming shortened V by 10 bases and J by 1 base, and 12 bases separated the two germline ends. The table came from immunoSEQ multiplex PCR; TCRdb's copy has only in-frame clones and leaves some out. The sample comprises more than 85,000 clones, 90% of which are singletons, and under 4.5% rests with the top ten. The clonotype was recovered from a human donor in good health. The donor label of this sample is uncertain. The sample was blood. This chain uses TRBV10-2 with TRBJ2-3; a weak D match, TRBD1 (6 bases). The CDR3 nucleotides read TGCGCCACATCGGGACAACGCACAGATACGCAGTATTTT. Translated: CATSGQRTDTQYF.